This T cell receptor (beta chain) comes out of a study of T cells in Graves' hyperthyroidism and ophthalmopathy. In regard to this clonotype: Its target is unknown.

The diagnostic basis comprised clinical symptoms, serum thyroxine and TRAb, thyroid ultrasound and orbital computed tomography. Amplification yielded TCR beta CDR3 regions, with RNA transcripts as the source. The HTBI set primed first-round TCR CDR3 RT-PCR. TCRdb passed the multiplex PCR reads through MiXCR, listing each CDR3 protein once. The sample carries some 420,000 distinct CDR3 sequences, approximately 14% recorded once. The study, taken as a whole, reports: A 13 V-J signature model discriminated ophthalmopathy versus stable hyperthyroidism.

The sequence was collected from a woman aged 18-29 years with Graves' hyperthyroidism. The sequenced material came from blood.

CDR3 DNA: TGTGCCAGCAGTTTAGGTCGTCCAGATACGCAGTATTTT. This encodes CASSLGRPDTQYF. The chain uses TRBV27 and TRBJ2-3, with D hard to call. V lost 2 bases to trimming and J lost 4 bases, with 7 bases between them. The germline gives CDR1 MNHEY, CDR2 SMNVEV (reference sequence). The CDR3 runs to 13 residues.